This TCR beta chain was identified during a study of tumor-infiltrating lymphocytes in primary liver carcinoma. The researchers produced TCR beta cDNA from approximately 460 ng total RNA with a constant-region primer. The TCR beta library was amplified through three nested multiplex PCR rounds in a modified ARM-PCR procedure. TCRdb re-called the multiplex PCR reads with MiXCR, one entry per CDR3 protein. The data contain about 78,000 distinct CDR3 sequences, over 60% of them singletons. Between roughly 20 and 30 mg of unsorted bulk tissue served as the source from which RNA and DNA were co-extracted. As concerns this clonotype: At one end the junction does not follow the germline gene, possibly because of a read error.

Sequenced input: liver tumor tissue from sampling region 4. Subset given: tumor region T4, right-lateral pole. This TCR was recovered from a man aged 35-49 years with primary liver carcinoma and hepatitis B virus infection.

The CDR3 DNA reads TGTGCCAGCAGTTTCGACATGGGTCAGGCAGAGACCAAGTACTTC. It specifies CASSFDMGQAETKYF. This chain uses TRBV2 with TRBJ2-5; D gene unclear. The V gene's germline CDR1 is SNHLY and CDR2 FYNNEI. The CDR3 runs 15 residues.